This T cell receptor beta chain was recorded in a study of vaccination and CD4 T cells after COVID-19. Study details: Two of the convalescents were Hispanic, and convalescents were six males and four females.

Trimming removed 3 bases from V and 2 bases from J; junction bases left unmatched: 9. The CDR3 extends over 16 amino acids. Germline V lookup: CDR1 SGHNT, CDR2 YYREEE (reference sequence). This sample's treatment: approximately nine-day PBMC culture with coronavirus spike peptide pools or control peptides (ViraFEST assay). Scientists ran DNA taken from cultured CD4+ T cells through the Oncomine TCR Beta short-read assay for sequencing. One entry per CDR3 protein, called by TCRdb with MiXCR from the PCR reads. The table lists under 25,000 distinct CDR3 sequences, around 50% of them singletons. On this clonotype: The antigen is undetermined.

The chain recombines TRBV5-4 with TRBJ2-5; 8 bases align to TRBD2. The sequenced material came from CD4+ T cells from blood, cultured in vitro. This sequence originates from a human donor who had recovered from COVID-19. The CDR3 region is CASSWKNSGMQETQYF. CDR3 DNA: TGTGCCAGCAGCTGGAAAAATAGCGGGATGCAAGAGACCCAGTACTTC.